The 14 T cell receptor beta chains below come from one sample, sequenced in a study of T cells after yellow fever vaccination. MiXCR, applied by TCRdb to the 5' RACE reads, yields one record per CDR3 protein. The sample yields approximately 510,000 distinct CDR3 sequences, just over 20% seen once. The sample was PBMCs, taken roughly 20 days after the first yellow fever vaccination. These receptors originate from a man between 18 and 29 years old who received the YFV17D yellow fever vaccine.

This clonotype ranks as medium-sized. The chain recombines TRBV3-1 with TRBJ1-1; tentatively, D is TRBD1 (6 bases). The CDR3 length is 13 residues. V was shortened by 6 bases and J by 3 bases, with 11 bases between the two germline ends. The germline CDR1 and CDR2 sequences are LGHDT and YNNKEL (reference sequence). The CDR3 bases are TGTGCCAGCAGTTGGGACACCTACACTGAAGCTTTCTTT. As protein: CASSWDTYTEAFF.

V usage is TRBV7-8 and J usage is TRBJ2-7; D is perhaps TRBD2 (6 bases). The ends were cut back, 4 bases at V and 3 bases at J, with 31 bases in the middle. This CDR3 has 20 amino acids. The germline V gene has CDR1 SGHVS and CDR2 FQNEAQ. CDR3 loop: CASSSRVNRRGKKGIYEQYV. DNA of the CDR3: TGTGCCAGCAGCTCGAGGGTGAACAGGAGGGGAAAGAAGGGGATCTACGAGCAGTACGTC.

CDR3: CAISDSGQGRTTGELFF. As DNA, the CDR3 is TGTGCCATCAGTGATTCCGGACAGGGCCGAACCACCGGGGAGCTGTTTTTT. This rearrangement joins TRBV10-3 to TRBJ2-2, with 8 bases matching TRBD1. The germline V gene encodes CDR1 ENHRY and CDR2 SYGVKD. The CDR3 contains 17 residues. The V gene end was trimmed by 3 bases and the J gene end by 4 bases; junction bases not matched to a gene: 10.

This clonotype was seen just once. The gene calls are TRBV5-4 and TRBJ1-5, with 7 bases fitting TRBD1. Losses at the gene ends were 0 bases for V and 4 bases for J; bases not matched to a gene: 7. CDR1 and CDR2 from the germline V gene are SGHNT and YYREEE (reference sequence). The CDR3 has 16 amino acids. The CDR3 protein is CASSLGGGQQNQPQHF. CDR3 in DNA: TGTGCCAGCAGCTTGGGAGGGGGACAGCAAAATCAGCCCCAGCATTTT.

The chain is built from TRBV10-3 and TRBJ2-7; TRBD2 aligns across 7 bases. The germline CDR1 and CDR2 sequences are ENHRY and SYGVKD. This CDR3 region has 13 residues. The junction had 2 bases not matched to a gene; V was cut back by 6 bases and J by 0 bases. The chain's CDR3 is CAIRSGGSYEQYV. In nucleotides, the CDR3 is TGTGCCATCAGGTCGGGGGGCTCCTACGAGCAGTACGTC.

This clonotype was picked up a small number of times. The chain couples TRBV7-2 to TRBJ2-1; tentatively, D is TRBD2 (7 bases). This CDR3 contains 15 residues. V lost 1 base and J lost 10, with 17 bases in between. CDR1 SGHTA and CDR2 FQGNSA come from the germline V gene. The CDR3 DNA reads TGTGCCAGCAGCTTAGAGGGGGGGGCTGGTATAGAGCAGTTCTTC. Translating gives CASSLEGGAGIEQFF.

In regard to this clonotype: Given a much more abundant clone one base away, this may be a read error. The rearrangement uses TRBV12-3 or TRBV12-4 and TRBJ1-3; no definite D call. The CDR3 spans 12 residues. Trimming removed 8 bases from V and 0 bases from J, with 5 bases in between. CDR3 coding DNA: TGTGCCAGCGGCCGCTCTGGAAACACCATATATTTT. Its translation: CASGRSGNTIYF.

This chain connects TRBV12-3 or TRBV12-4 to TRBJ1-2; D is perhaps TRBD1 (5 bases). The length of the CDR3 is 14 residues. Trimming removed 7 bases at V and 2 bases at J, with 14 bases between. CDR3 bases: TGTGCCAGCACCCCGGGGCATTCGAACTATGGCTACACCTTC. Residues: CASTPGHSNYGYTF.

The rearrangement uses TRBV24-1 and TRBJ2-1; TRBD2 agrees at 9 bases. Germline-derived CDR1 and CDR2 are KGHDR and SFDVKD. The J segment lost 4 bases and the V segment lost 5 bases, leaving 5 bases of the junction unmatched. CDR3 size: 15 residues. The CDR3 DNA follows: TGTGCCACCAGTGGACGTAGCGGGGGTTACAATGAGCAGTTCTTC. Translating gives CATSGRSGGYNEQFF.

The V call is TRBV18, the J call TRBJ1-5, with 9 bases matching TRBD1. The trim removed 2 bases at V and 5 bases at J, leaving 4 bases unmatched. The CDR3 covers 15 residues. Germline values: CDR1 KGHSH, CDR2 LQKENI. Here the CDR3 reads CASSPETGGDQPQHF. The CDR3 region has the DNA TGTGCCAGCTCACCAGAGACAGGGGGAGATCAGCCCCAGCATTTT.

The table lists this clonotype with a few counts. The chain carries TRBV5-1 and TRBJ1-2; TRBD1 matches at 8 bases. Trimming removed 7 bases from V and 7 bases from J; junction bases left unmatched: 9. Looked up from germline, CDR1 is SGHRS and CDR2 is YFSETQ. The CDR3 has 13 amino acids. The CDR3 region has the DNA TGCGCCAGCGCCGTAACAGGGGGACGTGGCTACACCTTC. Encoded protein: CASAVTGGRGYTF.

CDR3 coding DNA: TGTGCCAGCAGTTTACTCAGGGGCCACTCCTACGAGCAGTACGTC. Protein product: CASSLLRGHSYEQYV. V usage is TRBV6-2 or TRBV6-3 and J usage is TRBJ2-7; maybe TRBD1 (6 bases). Germline-derived CDR1 and CDR2 are MNHEY and SVGEGT. This CDR3 is built from 15 residues. Between the trimmed V and J ends, which lost 4 bases and 0 bases, there was a span of 13 bases.

This clonotype was detected a few times. This sequence joins TRBV11-2 and TRBJ2-5, with D tentatively TRBD1 (5 bases). Per germline, CDR1 SGHAT and CDR2 FQNNGV. V lost 7 bases and J 5 bases, leaving 11 bases between the germline ends. CDR3 length: 12 amino acids. This CDR3 reads CASIGRDETQYF. The DNA of the CDR3 is TGTGCCAGCATCGGCAGGGATGAGACCCAGTACTTC.

The chain employs TRBV5-1 and TRBJ2-3, with D perhaps being TRBD1 or TRBD2 (6 bases each). This CDR3 has 15 amino acids. Trimming took off 0 bases at V and 6 bases at J, with 14 bases between the two ends. Looked up from germline, CDR1 is SGHRS and CDR2 is YFSETQ. The CDR3 nucleotides read TGCGCCAGCAGCTTGGGCTCGGGGGACAAGGATACGCAGTATTTT. It translates to CASSLGSGDKDTQYF. Using reference TRBV5-1 and TRBJ2-3 for the parts outside the CDR3, the full variable domain is KAGVTQTPRYLIKTRGQQVTLSCSPISGHRSVSWYQQTPGQGLQFLFEYFSETQRNKGNFPGRFSGRQFSNSRSEMNVSTLELGDSALYLCASSLGSGDKDTQYFGPGTRLTVL.